What follows are 26 T cell receptor beta chains derived from one specimen sequenced in a study of shared clonotypes between healthy human individuals. Data came from immunoSEQ multiplex PCR; TCRdb stores just in-frame clones and leaves some out. The repertoire holds 2 million to 3 million clones, 90% to 95% seen once, with 0.36% in the top ten. The sample comprised naive CD4+ T cells from PBMCs. Subset: CD45RA+ positively selected. These receptors all stem from a man aged 18 to 29 in good health. Some clones in this sample may be carry-over from other donors' samples.

The V call is TRBV7-3, the J call TRBJ2-2, with TRBD2 identical over 10 bases. The CDR3 runs to 16 residues. Germline values: CDR1 SGHTA, CDR2 FQGTGA. The V and J ends lost 5 bases and 0 bases, in that order; junction bases with no gene match: 3. This CDR3 reads CASSQTSGTNTGELFF. In DNA, the CDR3 is TGTGCCAGCAGCCAAACTAGCGGGACGAACACCGGGGAGCTGTTTTTT.

This chain joins TRBV7-8 and TRBJ2-1; 8 bases map to TRBD1. V shed 3 bases and J 9 bases; nucleotides not matched to a gene: 10. The germline V gene has CDR1 SGHVS and CDR2 FQNEAQ. The CDR3 covers 15 residues. CDR3 loop: CASSLTDRASGEQFF. Here the CDR3 DNA reads TGTGCCAGCAGCTTGACGGACAGGGCTTCGGGTGAGCAGTTCTTC.

The genes are TRBV28 and TRBJ2-3, with a weak D call TRBD2 (7 bases). The germline CDR1 and CDR2 sequences are MDHEN and SYDVKM. The CDR3 totals 16 residues. V was shortened by 2 bases and J by 1 base, with 13 bases between the two germline ends. CDR3 coding DNA: TGTGCCAGCAGTTTAATCGGGGGGCGCGGCACAGATACGCAGTATTTT. Protein product: CASSLIGGRGTDTQYF.

The CDR3 bases are TGTGCCAGTACGGATCCGAGGGGAAATAGCAATCAGCCCCAGCATTTT. This translates into CASTDPRGNSNQPQHF. The chain is built from TRBV19 and TRBJ1-5; D might be TRBD1 (5 bases). Germline assignment: CDR1 LNHDA and CDR2 SQIVND (reference sequence). The CDR3 has 16 residues. Trimming removed 7 bases at V and 0 bases at J, with 16 bases between.

The rearrangement uses TRBV28 and TRBJ2-5; D is possibly TRBD2 (6 bases). V lost 3 bases and J lost 7, with 12 bases in between. The CDR3 has 13 amino acids. Looked up from germline, CDR1 is MDHEN and CDR2 is SYDVKM. CDR3 protein: CASSLGGKRTQYF. CDR3 in DNA: TGTGCCAGCAGTTTGGGGGGTAAGAGGACCCAGTACTTC.

The rearrangement links TRBV4-2 to TRBJ2-3; 10 positions match TRBD2. Germline V CDR1 and CDR2: LGHNA, YNFKEQ. The CDR3 is 16 amino acids. J lost 2 bases, V lost 4 bases, and 6 bases had no gene match. The CDR3 sequence is CASSPQRGGVTDTQYF. In DNA form, the CDR3 reads TGTGCCAGCAGCCCCCAGCGGGGGGGGGTCACAGATACGCAGTATTTT.

The J gene is TRBJ2-5, the V gene TRBV27; no clear D gene. The CDR3 is made up of 15 amino acids. Per germline, CDR1 MNHEY and CDR2 SMNVEV (reference sequence). The germline V and J ends were trimmed by 2 bases and 5 bases, with 15 bases remaining between them. CDR3 DNA sequence: TGTGCCAGCAGTTTACGAGGCACCGTGGCCGAGACCCAGTACTTC. This codes for CASSLRGTVAETQYF.

This rearrangement joins TRBV28 to TRBJ1-5; D not certain. The germline V and J ends were trimmed by 5 bases and 0 bases, with 14 bases remaining between them. In germline, CDR1 is MDHEN, CDR2 SYDVKM. The CDR3 runs to 16 residues. The CDR3 nucleotides read TGTGCCAGCAGTCCACCTGGGGTTTATAGCAATCAGCCCCAGCATTTT. Amino acids: CASSPPGVYSNQPQHF.

This clone was seen more than once but under ten times. The chain employs TRBV6-1 and TRBJ1-5; D is unresolved. This CDR3 region has 15 residues. Germline CDR1 is MNHNS and CDR2 is SASEGT. Trimming left V 7 bases short and J 4 bases short, with 17 bases between. The CDR3 here is CASTPGWQFNQPQHF. As DNA, the CDR3 is TGTGCCAGCACCCCCGGTTGGCAGTTTAATCAGCCCCAGCATTTT.

This chain connects TRBV19 to TRBJ2-2; TRBD2 agrees at 8 bases. Germline loops: CDR1 LNHDA, CDR2 SQIVND (reference sequence). The V gene end was trimmed by 8 bases and the J gene end by 2 bases; junction bases not matched to a gene: 16. CDR3 length: 18 amino acids. The CDR3 DNA reads as TGTGCCAGTGGAAAGCAGGGACTAGGGAAGGGAAACACCGGGGAGCTGTTTTTT. Protein product: CASGKQGLGKGNTGELFF.

This clone was recorded once. The rearrangement joins TRBV6-6 to TRBJ2-7, with D possibly matching TRBD1 (7 bases). V was shortened by 3 bases and J by 5 bases, with 14 bases between the two germline ends. In germline, CDR1 is MNHNY, CDR2 SVGAGI (reference sequence). This CDR3 is 14 amino acids long. CDR3 region: CASSYGLQGHEQYF. The DNA of the CDR3 is TGTGCCAGCAGTTATGGACTACAGGGGCACGAGCAGTACTTC.

V and J are TRBV28 and TRBJ1-1; no firm D call. Germline values: CDR1 MDHEN, CDR2 SYDVKM. V gave up 8 bases and J gave up 1 base, with 11 bases separating them. This CDR3 comprises 13 residues. The CDR3 sequence is CASVRNANTEAFF. As DNA, the CDR3 is TGTGCCAGCGTCAGGAATGCGAACACTGAAGCTTTCTTT. Looking up the rest from reference TRBV28 and TRBJ1-1 gives the full variable domain: DVKVTQSSRYLVKRTGEKVFLECVQDMDHENMFWYRQDPGLGLRLIYFSYDVKMKEKGDIPEGYSVSREKKERFSLILESASTNQTSMYLCASVRNANTEAFFGQGTRLTVV.

The chain is built from TRBV5-1 and TRBJ2-7; 8 bases are a match to TRBD1. V gave up 7 bases and J gave up 7 bases; unmatched junction bases: 13. Per germline, CDR1 SGHRS and CDR2 YFSETQ. This CDR3 spans 14 amino acids. The CDR3 sequence is CASSSPGGAGEQYF. The CDR3 nucleotides read TGCGCCAGCTCTTCCCCAGGGGGCGCGGGGGAGCAGTACTTC.

The V gene is TRBV7-3, the J gene TRBJ2-7; a possible D gene is TRBD1 (6 bases). The CDR3 spans 13 residues. Trimming took off 3 bases at V and 6 bases at J, with 12 bases between the two ends. The V gene's germline CDR1 is SGHTA and CDR2 FQGTGA. CDR3 nucleotide sequence: TGTGCCAGCAGCTTCAATACAGGGCGCGAGCAGTACTTC. Its translation: CASSFNTGREQYF. The full variable domain, with the rest looked up from reference TRBV7-3 and TRBJ2-7, is GAGVSQTPSNKVTEKGKYVELRCDPISGHTALYWYRQSLGQGPEFLIYFQGTGAADDSGLPNDRFFAVRPEGSVSTLKIQRTERGDSAVYLCASSFNTGREQYFGPGTRLTVT.

Regarding this clone: At the DNA level, this CDR3 is encoded by other sequences in the same sample as well. The J gene is TRBJ2-2, the V gene TRBV6-5; 8 nucleotides agree with TRBD1. The germline gives CDR1 MNHEY, CDR2 SVGAGI. V shed 5 bases, J shed 5 bases, and the junction held 4 bases outside the gene matches. The CDR3 is 14 residues long. CDR3 nucleotides: TGTGCCAGCAGTCGAGACAGGGGAACCGGGGAGCTGTTTTTT. It encodes CASSRDRGTGELFF.

This chain uses TRBV11-2 with TRBJ2-7; D is undetermined. Per germline, CDR1 SGHAT and CDR2 FQNNGV. This CDR3 comprises 13 residues. V was shortened by 3 bases and J by 0 bases, with 6 bases between the two germline ends. The CDR3 DNA reads TGTGCCAGCAGCTTCAGGTCCTCCTACGAGCAGTACTTC. Translating it yields CASSFRSSYEQYF.

The rearrangement uses TRBV6-1 and TRBJ2-2; tentative D call: TRBD2 (6 bases). The CDR3 loop spans 14 amino acids. CDR1 is MNHNS and CDR2 is SASEGT in the germline V gene. With 2 bases removed from V and 7 bases from J, the gap between germline ends came to 11 bases. This CDR3 is CASSELLAGGELFF. The DNA for the CDR3 is TGTGCCAGCAGTGAACTACTAGCCGGCGGGGAGCTGTTTTTT.

This rearrangement joins TRBV7-2 to TRBJ2-5; D may be TRBD1 or TRBD2 (5 bases each). Trimming cost V 4 bases and J 4 bases, with 10 bases left between them. CDR1 and CDR2 (germline): SGHTA, FQGNSA. The CDR3 is 13 amino acids. The CDR3 region has the DNA TGTGCCAGCAGCTCCGGGGACGGAGAGACCCAGTACTTC. Its protein product is CASSSGDGETQYF.

V gene TRBV5-1 combines with J gene TRBJ1-1, with TRBD1 matching 10 bases. The CDR3 covers 14 residues. The trim removed 7 bases at V and 7 bases at J, leaving 10 bases unmatched. Germline V gene data show CDR1 as SGHRS and CDR2 as YFSETQ. Here the CDR3 reads CASEVRQGAGEAFF. CDR3 sequence (DNA): TGCGCCAGCGAAGTACGACAGGGGGCGGGTGAAGCTTTCTTT.

This clone appeared a few times. The sample carries other DNA sequences with the same CDR3. J is TRBJ1-1 and V is TRBV29-1; possible D gene TRBD1, 6 bases. The CDR3 is 12 residues long. Deletions cut 7 bases from V and 1 base from J, with 10 bases between. The germline V gene has CDR1 SQVTM and CDR2 ANQGSEA. The CDR3 reads CSGRTANTEAFF. The CDR3 coding sequence is TGCAGCGGGAGGACAGCGAACACTGAAGCTTTCTTT.

The chain couples TRBV6-5 to TRBJ1-6; D is perhaps TRBD1 (6 bases). Germline CDR1 reads MNHEY; CDR2 reads SVGAGI. The CDR3 has 13 amino acids. Trimming shortened V by 5 bases and J by 7 bases, and 9 bases separated the two germline ends. DNA of the CDR3: TGTGCCAGCAGTGGACAGCTCAATTCACCCCTCCACTTT. It translates to CASSGQLNSPLHF.

The rearrangement joins TRBV2 to TRBJ2-3; D is unresolved. V was clipped by 3 bases and J by 5 bases, with 12 bases between them. The CDR3 has 14 amino acids. Per the germline V gene, CDR1 is SNHLY and CDR2 is FYNNEI. CDR3 protein: CASSEDVGRDTQYF. As DNA, the CDR3 is TGTGCCAGCAGTGAGGATGTGGGCCGAGATACGCAGTATTTT.

The V call is TRBV5-4, the J call TRBJ2-3; TRBD2 matches 8 bases. Unmatched junction bases numbered 11, after V lost 4 bases and J lost 7 bases. Germline V gives CDR1 SGHNT, CDR2 YYREEE (reference sequence). This CDR3 has 15 residues. CDR3 protein: CASSPGAGGRYTQYF. In DNA, the CDR3 is TGTGCCAGCAGCCCGGGGGCGGGAGGTCGATATACGCAGTATTTT.

CDR3 region: CASSYSGLTGSQHF. The CDR3 bases are TGTGCCAGCAGTTACTCGGGACTAACAGGGTCTCAGCATTTT. The chain combines TRBV6-5 with TRBJ1-5, with D tentatively TRBD1 (6 bases). Germline assignment: CDR1 MNHEY and CDR2 SVGAGI. The CDR3 runs to 14 residues. V lost 0 bases and J 13 bases, leaving 16 bases between the germline ends.

V and J are TRBV28 and TRBJ1-5; possible D gene TRBD1, 6 bases. Per germline, CDR1 MDHEN and CDR2 SYDVKM. The CDR3 has 18 residues. Trimming removed 6 bases from V and 2 bases from J, with 23 bases in between. DNA of the CDR3: TGTGCCAGCAGCCCGAGGAAAACAGGGTATGGGGGCAATCAGCCCCAGCATTTT. It specifies CASSPRKTGYGGNQPQHF.

This clone has a handful of counts. The genes are TRBV11-1 and TRBJ1-5, with D unresolved. Germline V gene data show CDR1 as SGHAT and CDR2 as FQDESV (reference sequence). The CDR3 length is 13 residues. V lost 1 base, J lost 5 bases, and 6 bases lay in between. The chain's CDR3 is CASSLGEDQPQHF. CDR3 DNA sequence: TGTGCCAGCAGCTTAGGGGAGGATCAGCCCCAGCATTTT.